The 30 T cell receptor beta chains below all came from one sample that was sequenced in a study of beta chain features in type 1 diabetes. Expressed TCRB transcripts were sequenced because the entire RNA isolate underwent reverse transcription. Profiled with immunoSEQ multiplex PCR; TCRdb holds only in-frame clones, not every one. This table has a few hundred thousand clones, around 25% appearing once. These receptors have no identified antigens. General study results and limits: Shorter TCRB CDR3s, moderately but significantly so, were found in Type 1 diabetes patients in all four CD4+ subsets.

What was sequenced was naive CD4+ T cells from blood. These receptors were taken from a woman aged 25 to 39 with type 1 diabetes.

This clone was found a few times. The chain joins TRBV19 to TRBJ1-2, with D perhaps matching TRBD1 (6 bases). In germline, CDR1 is LNHDA, CDR2 SQIVND (reference sequence). There are 13 residues in the CDR3. Trimming pared 10 bases from V and 4 bases from J, leaving 16 bases between. CDR3 amino acids: CATGGQIGYGYTF. The CDR3 nucleotides are TGTGCCACCGGGGGGCAGATCGGCTATGGCTACACCTTC.

This clone was counted a few times. The chain joins TRBV29-1 to TRBJ2-2; perhaps TRBD2 as D (5 bases). Trimming left V 7 bases short and J 6 bases short, with 18 bases between. This CDR3 is 14 amino acids long. Germline CDR1 reads SQVTM; CDR2 reads ANQGSEA. This CDR3 reads CSADSARVPGELFF. CDR3 nucleotides: TGCAGCGCGGATAGCGCTAGGGTTCCCGGGGAGCTGTTTTTT.

The CDR3 here is CSVGTGVVGYTF. For the CDR3, the DNA is TGCAGCGTGGGGACAGGGGTGGTTGGCTACACCTTC. The rearrangement uses TRBV29-1 and TRBJ1-2; 10 nucleotides agree with TRBD1. V lost 6 bases and J lost 7; bases outside the gene matches: 5. This CDR3 has 12 residues. Germline loops: CDR1 SQVTM, CDR2 ANQGSEA.

This clone has a handful of counts. The chain combines TRBV7-9 with TRBJ2-3; D gene ambiguous. V was shortened by 0 bases and J by 10 bases, with 11 bases between the two germline ends. The CDR3 length is 13 residues. Germline V gives CDR1 SEHNR, CDR2 FQNEAQ (reference sequence). DNA for the CDR3: TGTGCCAGCAGCTTAGCTAGCTCGAAGCCGCAGTATTTT. Protein product: CASSLASSKPQYF.

The chain has TRBV7-9 and TRBJ1-5; TRBD1 aligns across 12 bases. V was pared by 5 bases and J by 6 bases, with 8 bases of the junction left unmatched. The germline V gene has CDR1 SEHNR and CDR2 FQNEAQ (reference sequence). The CDR3 covers 16 residues. This chain's CDR3 is CASSPPGQGAPQPQHF. Here the CDR3 DNA reads TGTGCCAGCAGCCCGCCGGGACAGGGGGCTCCTCAGCCCCAGCATTTT. The whole variable domain, filled in from reference TRBV7-9 and TRBJ1-5, reads DTGVSQNPRHKITKRGQNVTFRCDPISEHNRLYWYRQTLGQGPEFLTYFQNEAQLEKSRLLSDRFSAERPKGSFSTLEIQRTEQGDSAMYLCASSPPGQGAPQPQHFGDGTRLSIL.

This clone has a handful of counts. The chain joins TRBV29-1 to TRBJ1-1; tentative D call: TRBD1 (5 bases). The CDR3 consists of 12 residues. V was shortened by 6 bases and J by 8 bases, with 16 bases between the two germline ends. CDR1 is SQVTM, CDR2 ANQGSEA, per germline. CDR3 amino acids: CSVDYTGQEAFF. For the CDR3, the DNA is TGCAGCGTCGATTATACAGGTCAAGAAGCTTTCTTT.

This clone was counted only a few times. The rearrangement uses TRBV2 and TRBJ2-5, with 7 bases that match TRBD1. Per germline, CDR1 SNHLY and CDR2 FYNNEI. The ends lost 5 bases at V and 3 bases at J; junction bases unmatched: 6. This CDR3 is built from 14 residues. The CDR3 region has the DNA TGTGCCAGCAGTCCTCGGGACAGCGAAGAGACCCAGTACTTC. Its translation is CASSPRDSEETQYF.

The chain employs TRBV23-1 and TRBJ2-2, with a possible D match to TRBD1 (6 bases). TRBV23-1 counts as an open reading frame of uncertain function. The CDR3 has 15 residues. V gave up 6 bases and J gave up 4 bases, with 15 bases separating them. CDR3: CASSQDSEGTGELFF. For the CDR3, the DNA is TGCGCCAGCAGCCAGGACAGCGAAGGCACCGGGGAGCTGTTTTTT.

The chain employs TRBV7-9 and TRBJ2-7; D may be TRBD2 (5 bases). The V gene's germline CDR1 is SEHNR and CDR2 FQNEAQ (reference sequence). CDR3 length equals 14 residues. With 8 bases removed from V and 2 bases from J, the gap between germline ends came to 16 bases. The CDR3 sequence is CASLLTHGAYEQYF. CDR3 coding DNA: TGTGCCAGCTTGCTAACCCACGGGGCCTACGAGCAGTACTTC. Full variable domain (rest looked up from reference TRBV7-9 and TRBJ2-7): DTGVSQNPRHKITKRGQNVTFRCDPISEHNRLYWYRQTLGQGPEFLTYFQNEAQLEKSRLLSDRFSAERPKGSFSTLEIQRTEQGDSAMYLCASLLTHGAYEQYFGPGTRLTVT.

The rearrangement uses TRBV6-1 and TRBJ1-1; D gene uncertain. This CDR3 spans 13 amino acids. The germline V and J ends were trimmed by 6 bases and 1 base, with 9 bases remaining between them. From germline, CDR1 is MNHNS and CDR2 SASEGT. CDR3 in amino acids: CASRRLENTEAFF. The CDR3 nucleotides read TGTGCCAGCAGGCGGTTGGAGAACACTGAAGCTTTCTTT.

This clone has only a few counts. This CDR3 is CATKPNGETYNEQFF. As DNA, the CDR3 is TGTGCCACCAAGCCCAATGGAGAGACCTACAATGAGCAGTTCTTC. The chain joins TRBV7-2 to TRBJ2-1; D remains unclear. V was pared by 10 bases and J by 2 bases, with 18 bases between. The CDR3 consists of 15 residues. Germline-derived CDR1 and CDR2 are SGHTA and FQGNSA.

This sequence joins TRBV5-1 and TRBJ2-7; TRBD1 might be the D (6 bases). This CDR3 is built from 14 residues. The germline CDR1 and CDR2 sequences are SGHRS and YFSETQ. Deletions cut 0 bases from V and 3 bases from J, with 10 bases between. CDR3 sequence reads: CASSLEQGYYEQYF. CDR3 bases: TGCGCCAGCAGCTTGGAACAGGGATACTACGAGCAGTACTTC.

This clone turned up a few times. The chain combines TRBV28 with TRBJ1-1; D ambiguous. The ends were cut back, 6 bases at V and 10 bases at J, with 12 bases in the middle. The CDR3 is 11 residues long. Germline CDR1 and CDR2: MDHEN and SYDVKM. CDR3 sequence: CASSPQRGAFF. In nucleotides, the CDR3 is TGTGCCAGCAGCCCCCAGCGGGGAGCTTTCTTT.

This clone was detected only a few times. This rearrangement joins TRBV9 to TRBJ1-5, with D possibly being TRBD1 (6 bases). The V end lost 0 bases, the J end lost 2 bases, and 9 bases lay between the germline ends. Germline CDR1 and CDR2: SGDLS and YYNGEE. CDR3 size: 15 residues. CDR3 nucleotide sequence: TGTGCCAGCAGCGTAGATCACAGGGGCAATCAGCCCCAGCATTTT. It encodes CASSVDHRGNQPQHF.

This clone was seen once. The chain combines TRBV5-1 with TRBJ2-1; 11 bases agree with TRBD2. The CDR3 totals 13 residues. After removal of 9 bases from V and 5 bases from J, the junction contained 4 bases not matched to a gene. CDR1 is SGHRS, CDR2 YFSETQ, per germline. CDR3 sequence reads: CATGTSGHNEQFF. In DNA form, the CDR3 reads TGCGCCACCGGGACTAGCGGCCACAATGAGCAGTTCTTC.

This chain uses TRBV5-4 with TRBJ2-5; D call uncertain. V dropped 0 bases and J dropped 5 bases, with 5 bases sitting between them. Germline V gives CDR1 SGHNT, CDR2 YYREEE (reference sequence). The CDR3 spans 12 residues. CDR3: CASSLAAETQYF. The CDR3 DNA reads TGTGCCAGCAGCTTGGCCGCGGAGACCCAGTACTTC.

The rearrangement uses TRBV7-9 and TRBJ2-5; a weak D match, TRBD2 (5 bases). V lost 7 bases, J lost 3 bases, and 12 bases lay in between. This CDR3 is 13 amino acids long. Per germline, CDR1 SEHNR and CDR2 FQNEAQ (reference sequence). CDR3 DNA: TGTGCCAGCAACTTTCGGGGAGAAGAGACCCAGTACTTC. Translated: CASNFRGEETQYF.

The J gene is TRBJ1-1, the V gene TRBV7-9, with 8 bases matching TRBD1. This CDR3 is built from 18 residues. Germline V CDR1 and CDR2: SEHNR, FQNEAQ (reference sequence). V lost 4 bases and J lost 1; bases outside the gene matches: 14. CDR3 protein: CASSYPRGRGQPNTEAFF. CDR3 DNA: TGTGCCAGCAGCTATCCTCGGGGCAGGGGGCAACCGAACACTGAAGCTTTCTTT.

This sequence joins TRBV2 and TRBJ1-5, with D maybe TRBD1 (6 bases). Germline assignment: CDR1 SNHLY and CDR2 FYNNEI. V lost 1 base and J lost 15, with 16 bases in between. CDR3 size: 13 residues. The CDR3 DNA reads TGTGCCAGCAGTGAAGTCGACAGGTCCTTTCCGCATTTT. Translating it yields CASSEVDRSFPHF.

The rearrangement uses TRBV5-1 and TRBJ2-7, with D perhaps matching TRBD2 (6 bases). V lost 1 base to trimming and J lost 0 bases, with 11 bases between them. The CDR3 runs to 15 residues. Germline V lookup: CDR1 SGHRS, CDR2 YFSETQ. The CDR3 is CASSLRLASSYEQYF. CDR3 in DNA: TGCGCCAGCAGCTTGCGGCTAGCGAGCTCCTACGAGCAGTACTTC. Filled out from reference TRBV5-1 and TRBJ2-7, the complete variable domain reads KAGVTQTPRYLIKTRGQQVTLSCSPISGHRSVSWYQQTPGQGLQFLFEYFSETQRNKGNFPGRFSGRQFSNSRSEMNVSTLELGDSALYLCASSLRLASSYEQYFGPGTRLTVT.

The chain is built from TRBV28 and TRBJ1-1, with 9 bases fitting TRBD1. This CDR3 is 16 amino acids long. With V trimmed by 1 base and J by 6 bases, 9 bases remained unmatched. Germline V gene lookup returns CDR1 MDHEN and CDR2 SYDVKM. The CDR3 is CASSLLPGQGISEAFF. CDR3 DNA sequence: TGTGCCAGCAGTTTATTACCCGGACAGGGGATTTCTGAAGCTTTCTTT.

This rearrangement joins TRBV5-6 to TRBJ1-2; 8 bases map to TRBD1. Trimming at V came to 5 bases and at J to 8 bases, leaving 11 bases not matched to a gene. From germline, CDR1 is SGHDT and CDR2 YYEEEE. This CDR3 has 14 amino acids. Here the CDR3 DNA reads TGTGCCAGCAGATGGACAGGGAGGGTGGAAGGCTACACCTTC. The encoded protein is CASRWTGRVEGYTF.

V is TRBV9 and J is TRBJ1-2, with D tentatively TRBD1 (5 bases). The CDR3 is 13 residues long. CDR1 SGDLS and CDR2 YYNGEE come from the germline V gene. The V and J ends lost 3 bases and 6 bases respectively, with 12 bases between them. CDR3 coding DNA: TGTGCCAGCAGCGCCGGGGGAGGGGATGGCTACACCTTC. Its protein is CASSAGGGDGYTF.

This clone was counted a few times. This sequence joins TRBV30 and TRBJ1-1; a possible D gene is TRBD1 (5 bases). CDR1 is GTSNPN and CDR2 is SVGIG in the germline V gene (reference sequence). The CDR3 length is 15 residues. V dropped 2 bases and J dropped 1 base, with 14 bases sitting between them. CDR3 amino acids: CAWSKLARENTEAFF. CDR3 nucleotides: TGTGCCTGGAGTAAGTTGGCCAGGGAGAACACTGAAGCTTTCTTT.

This clone showed up just a few times. Other DNA sequences within the sample encode an identical CDR3. V is TRBV29-1 and J is TRBJ2-1, with a weak D call TRBD1 (6 bases). Germline V gene sequence: CDR1 SQVTM, CDR2 ANQGSEA. The CDR3 contains 13 residues. V was cut by 3 bases and J by 3 bases, with 9 bases left in between. CDR3 sequence reads: CSVEADSYNEQFF. The CDR3 DNA sequence: TGCAGCGTTGAGGCGGACAGCTACAATGAGCAGTTCTTC.

This clone was found a few times. V and J are TRBV29-1 and TRBJ2-2; a weak D match, TRBD2 (5 bases). This CDR3 comprises 13 residues. Germline V CDR1 and CDR2: SQVTM, ANQGSEA. The DNA of the CDR3 is TGCATCGGTAGCGTGTCGAACACCGGGGAGCTGTTTTTT. Translated: CIGSVSNTGELFF.

In its sample, this clone was seen a few times. This chain connects TRBV11-2 to TRBJ1-1; D is ambiguous. The ends were cut back, 5 bases at V and 1 base at J, with 8 bases in the middle. The germline gives CDR1 SGHAT, CDR2 FQNNGV. This CDR3 spans 13 amino acids. The CDR3 nucleotides are TGTGCCAGCAGCCTGACATCGAACACTGAAGCTTTCTTT. Translating it yields CASSLTSNTEAFF.

V gene TRBV30 combines with J gene TRBJ1-1; tentative D call: TRBD1 (6 bases). This CDR3 is built from 13 residues. The germline gives CDR1 GTSNPN, CDR2 SVGIG (reference sequence). Trimming removed 4 bases at V and 5 bases at J, with 14 bases between. The CDR3 spells CAWNPGDRTEAFF. The CDR3 DNA sequence: TGTGCCTGGAACCCAGGGGATCGAACTGAAGCTTTCTTT.

This clone was picked up a small number of times. The V and J genes are TRBV14 and TRBJ2-1; 7 nucleotides match TRBD1. With V trimmed by 1 base and J by 3 bases, 6 bases remained unmatched. The length of the CDR3 is 16 residues. CDR1 SGHDN and CDR2 FVKESK come from the germline V gene. This CDR3 is CASSQGEGGFYNEQFF. DNA of the CDR3: TGTGCCAGCAGCCAAGGGGAAGGGGGCTTCTACAATGAGCAGTTCTTC.

This chain connects TRBV28 to TRBJ1-1; possibly TRBD1 for D (6 bases). The germline CDR1 and CDR2 sequences are MDHEN and SYDVKM. Trimming removed 4 bases from V and 0 bases from J, with 12 bases in between. The CDR3 loop spans 15 amino acids. CDR3 coding DNA: TGTGCCAGCAGTTATAAGGACAGAATGAACACTGAAGCTTTCTTT. Translating gives CASSYKDRMNTEAFF.